This entry describes one TCR beta chain. Its cognate antigen has yet to be identified. Base quality data are lacking; no much larger clone is found one base away. The CDR3 holds 14 amino acids from the cysteine to the phenylalanine. Only the CDR3 DNA is retained, 42 bases long and in frame from the first base. CDR1 and CDR2, looked up from the germline V gene, are KGHSH and LQKENI. Compared with germline, V lacks 5 bases and J lacks 7 bases; bases without a gene match: 7. In light of the paper, this sample's time point label describes: baseline before first vaccination. Vaccinee samples were obtained from the UK trials COV001 and COV002, which included a single-blind randomized controlled phase 2/3 trial of AZD1222 (ChAdOx1 nCoV-19) in healthy adults. For TCRbeta chain sequencing, PBMC samples from trial participants were taken at day 0 and at day 28 after the second dose. The data belong to a study of T cell responses to AZD1222 COVID-19 vaccine (dated by TCRdb to about 2021). Concerning the study at large: AZD1222 recipients whose second dose came at about 4 weeks and those whose second dose came at about 12 weeks were combined into one group, since spike-specific TCR depth and breadth did not differ between the two schedules. Trial participants were enrolled by age into 18-55, 56-69 and 70-plus year subgroups, with around 140, 26 and 57 TCR-sequenced participants respectively. TCR sequencing covered roughly 230 trial participants: some 210 given two doses of AZD1222 and 26 given two doses of MenACWY control vaccine.

The research as a whole found: Because no day 14 peak-response samples were available, the repertoires could be characterized only after the peak T cell response. Only five or six AZD1222 recipients were SARS-CoV-2 seropositive at baseline, limiting conclusions about previously exposed vaccinees. After two AZD1222 doses, spike-specific TCR breadth and depth were significantly higher than at day 0 and than in MenACWY recipients. The 56-69-year group was small, and its depth increase did not reach significance, likely because of low power. CD4 TCRs associated with the vaccine covered the entire spike protein, and the dominant responses were in regions 160-218 and 743-854. Nearly half of unique spike-specific TCRs reportedly recognized epitopes outside regions mutated in the B.1.351 and B.1.1.7 variants. Participants were mostly white British, with more females than males. The authors suggested clonal diversity may have been underestimated.

The CDR3 regions of human TCRbeta chains were analyzed by immunosequencing. Concerning the study's data processing: Repertoire TCRs were matched against a reference library of SARS-CoV-2-specific TCRs generated with the MIRA antigen-specificity platform. Breadth was defined as the fraction of unique TCRs that were SARS-CoV-2-associated, and depth was defined as the fraction of total T cells that were SARS-CoV-2-associated. Using the MIRA data, each spike-specific TCR was assigned both to the spike region to which the TCR was reactive and to a CD4 or CD8 class. Log10-transformed breadth and depth values were compared by one-way ANOVA with Sidak's multiple comparisons tests. What TCRdb holds here is the immuneACCESS table cut down to in-frame rearrangements. Part of the clones is not present; checked against another copy, under half of the missing clones reflect an unresolved V gene, and the others are unexplained. V, J and clone size are those of that table, while D and trimming were read from the DNA. This sample holds around 110,000 clones; approximately 93% were observed only once. The biggest ten clones account for under 3.5% of the sample.

The V gene is TRBV18 and the J gene is TRBJ1-5; 8 central nucleotides agree with TRBD1. The sequence came from an adult in good health. Sequencing used peripheral blood, obtained on day 0 of AZD1222 vaccination. The CDR3 corresponds to CASSSPGGEQPQHF. The nucleotide sequence is given as TGTGCCAGCTCATCCCCAGGGGGCGAACAGCCCCAGCATTTT.